These 15 T cell receptor beta chains were sequenced from one sample in a study of T-cell reconstitution after alpha-beta-depleted transplantation in children (dated by TCRdb to between 2015 and 2016). The library was obtained by PCR. TCRdb records Illumina HiSeq 2500 as the sequencer. To normalize quantification of the TCRbeta repertoire, the TCR libraries were built with molecular barcoding that relied on unique molecular identifiers. TCRdb handled the public reads itself, with Q25 trimming in fastp and clone calling in MiXCR, and kept productive beta chains. Rows are unified per CDR3 protein, each entry keeping the most common DNA and genes. Recorded for this sample are hundreds of thousands of distinct CDR3 sequences; around 16% of them occurred a single time. The top ten clonotypes cover approximately 1% of the sample. Sample: PBMCs from the stem cell graft donor, taken from the stem cell graft. These receptors all stem from a human donor who donated a stem cell graft to a child with acute myeloid leukemia.

This chain uses TRBV6-2 or TRBV6-3 with TRBJ2-7, with D tentatively TRBD2 (5 bases). This CDR3 has 16 amino acids. Germline values: CDR1 MNHEY, CDR2 SVGEGT. V lost 0 bases, J lost 2 bases, and 14 bases lay in between. CDR3 residues: CASSYSRIEGAYEQYF. CDR3 nucleotides: TGTGCCAGCAGTTACTCGAGAATAGAGGGAGCCTACGAGCAGTACTTC.

This clonotype has ten or more counts. The rearrangement joins TRBV5-1 to TRBJ2-1, with TRBD1 matching over 9 bases. J lost 9 bases, V lost 1 base, and 8 bases had no gene match. Germline lookup yields CDR1 SGHRS and CDR2 YFSETQ. The CDR3 totals 15 residues. The CDR3 sequence: CASSLWGQGEGEQFF. DNA of the CDR3: TGCGCCAGCAGCTTGTGGGGACAGGGAGAGGGTGAGCAGTTCTTC.

This rearrangement joins TRBV27 to TRBJ1-1, with D unresolved. The germline V gene has CDR1 MNHEY and CDR2 SMNVEV (reference sequence). The CDR3 is made up of 17 amino acids. V gave up 0 bases and J gave up 0 bases, with 14 bases separating them. The CDR3: CASSLSGWSQMNTEAFF. The CDR3 nucleotides are TGTGCCAGCAGTTTATCGGGTTGGAGCCAGATGAACACTGAAGCTTTCTTT.

This clonotype was detected many times. This sequence joins TRBV12-3 or TRBV12-4 and TRBJ2-1, with D perhaps matching TRBD1 (5 bases). The CDR3 loop spans 17 amino acids. Trimming removed 1 base at V and 1 base at J, with 14 bases between. CDR3 coding DNA: TGTGCCAGCAGTTTAGTTAACACAGGTAATTCCTACAATGAGCAGTTCTTC. Its protein is CASSLVNTGNSYNEQFF.

This clonotype has a count of ten or more. The V and J genes are TRBV20-1 and TRBJ2-7; unclear D gene. The CDR3 is 11 residues long. Between the trimmed V and J ends, which lost 2 bases and 2 bases, there was a span of 4 bases. Looked up from germline, CDR1 is DFQATT and CDR2 is SNEGSKA (reference sequence). The CDR3, as DNA: TGCAGTGCTAGACAGACCTACGAGCAGTACGTC. This translates into CSARQTYEQYV.

There are many counts of this clonotype. The V and J genes are TRBV20-1 and TRBJ1-6; a weak D match, TRBD1 (6 bases). This CDR3 region has 14 residues. Trimming stripped 6 bases from V and 9 bases from J, with 18 bases between. Germline CDR1 DFQATT, CDR2 SNEGSKA (reference sequence). CDR3 in DNA: TGCAGTGCACCTGGACAGCCTGGGAGTTCACCCCTCCACTTT. Translated, it gives CSAPGQPGSSPLHF.

The gene calls are TRBV11-2 and TRBJ2-3; TRBD1 or TRBD2 may be the D gene (6 bases each). The CDR3 contains 19 residues. The V gene's germline CDR1 is SGHAT and CDR2 FQNNGV. V dropped 5 bases and J dropped 6 bases, with 30 bases sitting between them. The CDR3 nucleotides are TGTGCCAGCAGCCTAGGGTCCGGTTCTGTGTGGGGGGCCTGGGATACGCAGTATTTT. Its protein product is CASSLGSGSVWGAWDTQYF.

CDR3 nucleotide sequence: TGTGCCAGCAGCCAGGAGGGGAGCGGGGGGGCCAGAGAGCAGTTCTTC. Translating gives CASSQEGSGGAREQFF. This rearrangement joins TRBV7-9 to TRBJ2-1, with TRBD2 matching 10 bases. Germline CDR1 SEHNR, CDR2 FQNEAQ (reference sequence). The CDR3 sequence is 16 residues long. V shed 5 bases, J shed 10 bases, and the junction held 14 bases outside the gene matches.

V is TRBV11-2 and J is TRBJ2-3, with D possibly TRBD2 on 6 matching bases. Trimming stripped 8 bases from V and 2 bases from J, with 14 bases between. The germline gives CDR1 SGHAT, CDR2 FQNNGV. The CDR3 length is 14 residues. The chain's CDR3 is CASYVAGTTDTQYF. The CDR3 region has the DNA TGTGCCAGCTACGTTGCGGGGACCACAGATACGCAGTATTTT.

This clonotype appeared a few times. The gene calls are TRBV5-6 and TRBJ2-7; a possible D gene is TRBD2 (5 bases). The CDR3 consists of 14 residues. Germline loops: CDR1 SGHDT, CDR2 YYEEEE. V lost 2 bases and J lost 3, with 12 bases in between. The CDR3, as DNA: TGTGCCAGCAGCTTAGCTTATGGGAGCTACGAGCAGTACGTC. Translating gives CASSLAYGSYEQYV.

This clonotype was counted ten times or more. The rearrangement joins TRBV20-1 to TRBJ2-5; D is undetermined. This CDR3 has 13 residues. V shed 5 bases and J shed 0 bases, with 10 bases lying between them. Germline V gene lookup returns CDR1 DFQATT and CDR2 SNEGSKA (reference sequence). The CDR3 nucleotides are TGCAGTGCTCCAGCCCCGTACCAAGAGACCCAGTACTTC. Protein sequence: CSAPAPYQETQYF.

This clonotype was seen repeatedly, ten times or more. The chain is built from TRBV6-1 and TRBJ2-5, with 13 bases lining up with TRBD2. Germline CDR1 MNHNS, CDR2 SASEGT. This CDR3 region has 13 residues. Losses at the gene ends were 6 bases for V and 13 bases for J; bases not matched to a gene: 8. CDR3 DNA: TGTGCCAGCAGAACTAGCGGGGGGGCCTTTCCGTACTTC. It codes for CASRTSGGAFPYF.

In its sample, this clonotype was seen many times. The rearrangement links TRBV29-1 to TRBJ2-7, with TRBD2 matching 13 bases. Germline CDR1 and CDR2: SQVTM and ANQGSEA. With 7 bases clipped from V and 2 bases from J, the junction kept 8 bases outside the gene matches. This CDR3 is built from 15 residues. CDR3 sequence (DNA): TGCAGCGCAAGCGGAACTAGCGGGGGGGCCTACGAGCAGTACTTC. It translates to CSASGTSGGAYEQYF.

This clonotype has more than one count but fewer than ten. CDR3 sequence (DNA): TGTGCCACCAGTGCCCTGACTAGCGGGGCCCAGTACTTC. It is translated as CATSALTSGAQYF. The chain links TRBV24-1 to TRBJ2-5; 11 bases match TRBD2. Trimming at V came to 5 bases and at J to 9 bases, leaving 4 bases not matched to a gene. Germline V gene data show CDR1 as KGHDR and CDR2 as SFDVKD. CDR3 length: 13 amino acids.

The chain couples TRBV20-1 to TRBJ1-5; D is ambiguous. This CDR3 comprises 15 residues. V was trimmed by 6 bases and J by 9 bases, leaving 24 bases between them. Germline assignment: CDR1 DFQATT and CDR2 SNEGSKA (reference sequence). CDR3 sequence (DNA): TGCAGTGCCGAAGACCGGGGAACCCTCCCGGGGCCCCAGCATTTT. Its translation is CSAEDRGTLPGPQHF.